The 23 T cell receptor beta chains below all came from one sample that was sequenced in a study of blood T cell repertoires in COVID-19. Here immunoSEQ multiplex PCR was the method, and the copy in TCRdb shows in-frame clones only, minus some. This sample has roughly 100,000 clones; around four fifths occur once, and the top ten carry around 10%. Sequencing was carried out using peripheral blood. Receptors originate from a man aged 35 to 55 with active or convalescent COVID-19.

J is TRBJ1-2 and V is TRBV7-2, with no clear D. The CDR3 is made up of 16 amino acids. V gave up 5 bases and J gave up 4 bases, with 20 bases separating them. The germline V gene has CDR1 SGHTA and CDR2 FQGNSA. This CDR3 is CASSPSGLVALYGYTF. The CDR3 region has the DNA TGTGCCAGCAGCCCTTCAGGACTGGTCGCGCTCTATGGCTACACCTTC.

This rearrangement joins TRBV18 to TRBJ2-7, with no clear D. This CDR3 has 13 residues. V was trimmed by 8 bases and J by 1 base, leaving 12 bases between them. Germline loops: CDR1 KGHSH, CDR2 LQKENI. CDR3 nucleotides: TGTGCCAGCCACCCCCGAGAGTCCTACGAGCAGTACTTC. The encoded protein is CASHPRESYEQYF.

The chain uses TRBV6-5 and TRBJ1-1; D gene uncertain. Trimming took off 8 bases at V and 0 bases at J, with 7 bases between the two ends. The CDR3 runs 12 residues. Germline V gene lookup returns CDR1 MNHEY and CDR2 SVGAGI. CDR3 loop: CASWRMNTEAFF. The CDR3 DNA follows: TGTGCCAGCTGGAGAATGAACACTGAAGCTTTCTTT.

V is TRBV10-3 and J is TRBJ1-1; TRBD1 is a possible D gene (6 bases). Germline lookup yields CDR1 ENHRY and CDR2 SYGVKD. This CDR3 is 16 amino acids long. V lost 3 bases and J lost 1, with 15 bases in between. CDR3 DNA: TGTGCCATCAGTGACGATACAGGGAAGGGGAACACTGAAGCTTTCTTT. Protein sequence: CAISDDTGKGNTEAFF.

This chain links TRBV6-5 with TRBJ1-2; TRBD1 aligns across 7 bases. V gave up 4 bases and J gave up 0 bases; unmatched junction bases: 8. The CDR3 runs 16 residues. Germline CDR1 MNHEY, CDR2 SVGAGI. The DNA for the CDR3 is TGTGCCAGCAGTTCCCGAGCAGGGGGAGCTAACTATGGCTACACCTTC. It encodes CASSSRAGGANYGYTF.

This clone was seen ten or more times. J is TRBJ2-4 and V is TRBV6-2 or TRBV6-3, with TRBD2 matching 7 bases. The germline V gene has CDR1 MNHEY and CDR2 SVGEGT. Trimming took 4 bases from V and 11 from J; bases not matched to a gene: 20. CDR3 length: 17 amino acids. CDR3 sequence reads: CASSWGEGFIEELVQYF. CDR3 sequence (DNA): TGTGCCAGCAGTTGGGGGGAGGGGTTTATAGAGGAACTCGTTCAGTACTTC.

J is TRBJ2-3 and V is TRBV5-6; D possibly corresponds to TRBD2 (6 bases). Germline V gene lookup returns CDR1 SGHDT and CDR2 YYEEEE. V dropped 0 bases and J dropped 0 bases, with 8 bases sitting between them. The CDR3 sequence is 15 residues long. The CDR3 protein is CASSLEGTSTDTQYF. The CDR3 DNA reads TGTGCCAGCAGCTTGGAGGGGACTAGCACAGATACGCAGTATTTT.

The chain combines TRBV18 with TRBJ2-7, with 7 bases matching TRBD1. J gave up 3 bases and V 2 bases, and 7 bases lay outside the gene matches. Germline CDR1 reads KGHSH; CDR2 reads LQKENI. This CDR3 comprises 15 residues. The CDR3 spells CASSPYTGEIYEQYF. Here the CDR3 DNA reads TGTGCCAGCTCACCATACACAGGGGAGATCTACGAGCAGTACTTC.

J is TRBJ2-5 and V is TRBV6-1, with D unclear. Deletions cut 1 base from V and 5 bases from J, with 5 bases between. CDR1 and CDR2 (germline): MNHNS, SASEGT. The length of the CDR3 is 12 residues. This CDR3 is CASSEVMETQYF. CDR3 bases: TGTGCCAGCAGTGAAGTTATGGAGACCCAGTACTTC.

V and J are TRBV23-1 and TRBJ2-7; 7 bases are a match to TRBD2. TRBV23-1 is flagged as an ORF with uncertain function. V lost 4 bases to trimming and J lost 5 bases; unmatched junction nucleotides: 8. The CDR3 length is 14 residues. The CDR3 spells CASSRATSINEQYF. Here the CDR3 DNA reads TGCGCCAGCAGTCGGGCGACTAGCATTAACGAGCAGTACTTC.

The chain uses TRBV6-5 and TRBJ2-7; possibly TRBD1 for D (6 bases). Deletions cut 6 bases from V and 5 bases from J, with 11 bases between. Looked up from germline, CDR1 is MNHEY and CDR2 is SVGAGI. The CDR3 extends over 12 amino acids. The CDR3 reads CASSNRVHEQYF. The DNA of the CDR3 is TGTGCCAGCAGCAACAGGGTCCACGAGCAGTACTTC.

The chain carries TRBV7-2 and TRBJ2-1, with TRBD1 as a possible D gene (5 bases). The CDR3 sequence is 14 residues long. Germline V gene sequence: CDR1 SGHTA, CDR2 FQGNSA. V lost 1 base, J lost 7 bases, and 11 bases lay in between. CDR3 loop: CASSLGQGENEQFF. DNA of the CDR3: TGTGCCAGCAGCTTAGGCCAGGGTGAAAATGAGCAGTTCTTC.

The genes are TRBV19 and TRBJ1-6; 7 bases align to TRBD1. The J segment lost 10 bases and the V segment lost 5 bases, leaving 11 bases of the junction unmatched. There are 15 residues in the CDR3. CDR1 is LNHDA and CDR2 is SQIVND in the germline V gene (reference sequence). The CDR3 here is CASSWAKGANSPLHF. The CDR3 nucleotides are TGTGCCAGTAGTTGGGCGAAGGGGGCTAACTCACCCCTCCACTTT.

This clone has only a few counts. The genes are TRBV5-4 and TRBJ1-2, with 11 nucleotides matching TRBD1. The CDR3 is 15 residues long. Germline CDR1 reads SGHNT; CDR2 reads YYREEE (reference sequence). J lost 6 bases, V lost 4 bases, and 8 bases had no gene match. The DNA for the CDR3 is TGTGCCAGCAGCCCATCCGGGACAGGGGGAGATGGCTACACCTTC. Protein: CASSPSGTGGDGYTF.

The rearrangement joins TRBV3-1 (or the pseudogene TRBV3-2) to TRBJ2-7; possibly TRBD1 for D (6 bases). V lost 4 bases to trimming and J lost 2 bases, with 15 bases between them. CDR3 length: 15 residues. Per germline, CDR1 LGHDT and CDR2 YNNKEL (reference sequence). The CDR3 DNA reads as TGTGCCAGCAGCCCCCGGGACACGAAAGCCTACGAGCAGTACTTC. Its translation: CASSPRDTKAYEQYF.

J is TRBJ2-2 and V is TRBV7-9; TRBD1 aligns across 8 bases. V lost 8 bases to trimming and J lost 5 bases; unmatched junction nucleotides: 16. CDR3 length: 17 residues. Germline-derived CDR1 and CDR2 are SEHNR and FQNEAQ (reference sequence). The CDR3 loop reads CASPRQTGQGATGELFF. CDR3 bases: TGTGCCAGCCCGCGTCAAACGGGGCAGGGGGCTACCGGGGAGCTGTTTTTT.

This chain joins TRBV5-8 and TRBJ1-1; TRBD1 is a possible D gene (5 bases). CDR3 length: 14 residues. The germline gives CDR1 SGHTS, CDR2 YDEGEE. V was pared by 8 bases and J by 1 base, with 15 bases between. Here the CDR3 reads CASHSGLQNTEAFF. The CDR3 bases are TGTGCCAGTCACTCGGGACTGCAGAACACTGAAGCTTTCTTT.

V gene TRBV6-1 combines with J gene TRBJ1-1; TRBD1 agrees at 7 bases. Germline CDR1 is MNHNS and CDR2 is SASEGT. This CDR3 comprises 15 residues. V trimming: 6 bases; J trimming: 1 base; junction bases outside the gene matches: 8. CDR3: CASRRQQGTNTEAFF. The CDR3 nucleotides read TGTGCCAGCAGAAGACAACAGGGGACGAACACTGAAGCTTTCTTT.

The chain combines TRBV3-1 (or the pseudogene TRBV3-2) with TRBJ1-3; TRBD1 agrees at 8 bases. Germline lookup yields CDR1 LGHDT and CDR2 YNNKEL (reference sequence). V shed 4 bases, J shed 4 bases, and the junction held 3 bases outside the gene matches. The CDR3 totals 14 residues. The CDR3 region has the DNA TGTGCCAGCAGCCCCCAGGGGGCCGGAAACACCATATATTTT. This gives the protein CASSPQGAGNTIYF.

About this clone itself: A read error may produce the germline difference seen at one junction end. This chain connects TRBV7-7 to TRBJ2-5; TRBD2 aligns across 8 bases. The CDR3 spans 15 residues. CDR1 and CDR2 (germline): SSHAT, FNYEAQ (reference sequence). The CDR3 nucleotides read TGTGCTAGCAGCTTAGGGACTAGTGAGTTGGAGACCCAGTACTTC. This translates into CASSLGTSELETQYF.

This chain uses TRBV9 with TRBJ2-7, with a weak D call TRBD2 (5 bases). Trimming took off 0 bases at V and 2 bases at J, with 12 bases between the two ends. The germline gives CDR1 SGDLS, CDR2 YYNGEE. CDR3 length: 15 amino acids. CDR3 DNA: TGTGCCAGCAGCGTAGATCCGGGAATCCCCTACGAGCAGTACTTC. The encoded protein is CASSVDPGIPYEQYF.

The chain links TRBV30 to TRBJ2-3; D is possibly TRBD1 (6 bases). From germline, CDR1 is GTSNPN and CDR2 SVGIG (reference sequence). The CDR3 totals 15 residues. V gave up 0 bases and J gave up 6 bases, with 16 bases separating them. This CDR3 is CAWSVRGIRTDTQYF. CDR3 coding DNA: TGTGCCTGGAGTGTAAGGGGGATCAGGACGGATACGCAGTATTTT.

The rearrangement joins TRBV21-1 to TRBJ2-1; TRBD1, the table's D call, lacks a check against the DNA. TRBV21-1 is annotated as a pseudogene. The length of the CDR3 is 16 residues. CDR3 region: CASSKRGRVAYNEQFF. CDR3 bases: TGTGCCAGCAGCAAAAGGGGCCGCGTGGCCTACAATGAGCAGTTCTTC.